These T cell receptor beta chains were read from a single sample in a study of cytomegalovirus exposure and HLA in healthy donors. TCRdb's table, derived via immunoSEQ multiplex PCR, lists solely in-frame clones and lacks some. The sample lists 130,000 to 150,000 clones, approximately 80% occurring once. Sequencing was done on a sample of PBMCs. Receptor source: a man aged 35 to 55 in good health and CMV-seropositive. Both conserved end residues are part of each CDR3. A D gene is named only where the DNA matches it firmly. Rows may omit the clone size; those that give it use once, few, many or a size class.

j_gene: TRBJ2-3
abundance: .
v_gene: TRBV7-3
d_gene: .
CDR3nt: TGTGCCAGCCGGGGGGCGGACACAGATACGCAGTATTTT
CDR3aa: CASRGADTDTQYF

j_gene: TRBJ2-5
abundance: .
v_gene: TRBV6-1
d_gene: .
CDR3nt: TGTGCCAACAGTGAATGGGGGCACGCGGAGACCCAGTACTTC
CDR3aa: CANSEWGHAETQYF

j_gene: TRBJ1-4
abundance: .
v_gene: TRBV25-1
d_gene: .
CDR3nt: TGTGCCAGCAGTGCCGTTGCAACTAATGAAAAACTGTTTTTT
CDR3aa: CASSAVATNEKLFF

j_gene: TRBJ2-7
abundance: .
v_gene: TRBV2
d_gene: TRBD2
CDR3nt: TGTGCCAGCAGTGAAGGGGGGGTTGGACTAGACTTTACGGAGCAGTACTTC
CDR3aa: CASSEGGVGLDFTEQYF

j_gene: TRBJ2-4
abundance: .
v_gene: TRBV4-1
d_gene: TRBD2
CDR3nt: TGCGCCAGCAGCCAAGCCCTGAGGAGCGGGAGGGTTGAAAACATTCAGTACTTC
CDR3aa: CASSQALRSGRVENIQYF

j_gene: TRBJ2-1
abundance: once
v_gene: TRBV14
d_gene: TRBD2
CDR3nt: TGTGCCAGCAGCCAATTTCGGGGGGGTAGCGGGACCTACAATGAGCAGTTCTTC
CDR3aa: CASSQFRGGSGTYNEQFF

j_gene: TRBJ1-3
abundance: .
v_gene: TRBV9
d_gene: .
CDR3nt: TGTGCCAGCAACCCGGGAGGGGTCTCTGGAAACACCATATATTTT
CDR3aa: CASNPGGVSGNTIYF

j_gene: TRBJ2-5
abundance: .
v_gene: TRBV11-2
d_gene: TRBD2
CDR3nt: TGTGCCAGCAGCTTAGATCGGGGGGGGCTCGTGGCCCAGTACTTC
CDR3aa: CASSLDRGGLVAQYF

j_gene: TRBJ2-7
abundance: .
v_gene: TRBV5-1
d_gene: TRBD1
CDR3nt: TGCGCCAGCAGCCCAGGACAGGGGGCTTTCTACGAGCAGTACTTC
CDR3aa: CASSPGQGAFYEQYF

j_gene: TRBJ2-3
abundance: .
v_gene: TRBV19
d_gene: .
CDR3nt: TGTGCCAGTAGTATGAGGGGGAAGACAGATACGCAGTATTTT
CDR3aa: CASSMRGKTDTQYF

j_gene: TRBJ1-4
abundance: .
v_gene: TRBV27
d_gene: TRBD1
CDR3nt: TGTGCCAGCAGTTTACAGGGGGCGCTGGGTGAGCTGTTTTTT
CDR3aa: CASSLQGALGELFF

j_gene: TRBJ2-5
abundance: few
v_gene: TRBV2
d_gene: TRBD2
CDR3nt: TGTGCCAGCAGTGAAGCGCTAGCGGGAGGGGCGGTAGAGACCCAGTACTTC
CDR3aa: CASSEALAGGAVETQYF

j_gene: TRBJ2-2
abundance: .
v_gene: TRBV5-1
d_gene: TRBD1
CDR3nt: TGCGCCAGCAGCCCTCGGACAGGGGGCGCCACCGGGGAGCTGTTTTTT
CDR3aa: CASSPRTGGATGELFF